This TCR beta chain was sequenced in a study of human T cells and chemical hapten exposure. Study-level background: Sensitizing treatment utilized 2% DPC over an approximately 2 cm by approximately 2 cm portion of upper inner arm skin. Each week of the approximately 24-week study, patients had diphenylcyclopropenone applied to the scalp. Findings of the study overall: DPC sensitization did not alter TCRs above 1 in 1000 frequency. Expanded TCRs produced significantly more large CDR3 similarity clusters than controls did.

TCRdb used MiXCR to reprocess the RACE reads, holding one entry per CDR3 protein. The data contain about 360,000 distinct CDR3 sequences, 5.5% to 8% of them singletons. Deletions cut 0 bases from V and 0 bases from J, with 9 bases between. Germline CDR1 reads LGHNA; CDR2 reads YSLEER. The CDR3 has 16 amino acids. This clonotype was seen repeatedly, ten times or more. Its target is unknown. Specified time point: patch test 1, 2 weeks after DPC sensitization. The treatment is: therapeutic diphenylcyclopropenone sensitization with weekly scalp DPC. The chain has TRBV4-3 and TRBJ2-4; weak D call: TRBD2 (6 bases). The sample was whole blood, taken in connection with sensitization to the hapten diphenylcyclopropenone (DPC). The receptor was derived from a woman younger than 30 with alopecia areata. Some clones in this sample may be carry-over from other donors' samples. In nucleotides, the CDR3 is TGCGCCAGCAGCCAAGAACTAGCAGAAGCCAAAAACATTCAGTACTTC. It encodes CASSQELAEAKNIQYF.